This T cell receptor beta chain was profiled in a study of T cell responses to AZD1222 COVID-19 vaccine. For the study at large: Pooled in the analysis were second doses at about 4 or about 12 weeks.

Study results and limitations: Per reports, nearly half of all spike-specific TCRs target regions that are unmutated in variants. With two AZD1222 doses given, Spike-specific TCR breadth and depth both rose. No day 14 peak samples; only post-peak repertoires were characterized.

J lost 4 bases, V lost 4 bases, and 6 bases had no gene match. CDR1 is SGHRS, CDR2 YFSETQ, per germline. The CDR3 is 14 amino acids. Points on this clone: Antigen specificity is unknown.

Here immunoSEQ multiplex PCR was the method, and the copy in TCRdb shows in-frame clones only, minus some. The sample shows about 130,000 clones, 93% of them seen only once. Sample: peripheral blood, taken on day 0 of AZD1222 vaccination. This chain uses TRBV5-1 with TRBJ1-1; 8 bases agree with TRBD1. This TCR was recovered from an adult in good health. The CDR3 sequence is CASSPGTGSTEAFF. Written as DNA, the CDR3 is TGCGCCAGCAGCCCCGGGACAGGAAGCACTGAAGCTTTCTTT.